This T cell receptor beta chain came from a study of blood T cells in healthy people across ages (dated by TCRdb to between 2014 and 2016). For the study in its entirety: Template switching captured roughly one uniquely barcoded TCR beta cDNA molecule per two T cells in model experiments. The study analyzed two additional independent replicas of 1 million unique cDNA reads from the same blood draw for two donors, one aged 18 to 30 and one aged 80 or older. Age-related changes in TCR beta repertoire diversity were measured in the study by deep sequencing normalized with unique cDNA molecular identifiers. Donors were grouped into four age groups: young (average about 15 years), middle-aged (about 38), aged (around 56) and long-lived (82).

The germline ends are 13 bases apart after V is trimmed by 5 bases and J by 0 bases. In the germline V gene, CDR1 corresponds to KGHSH and CDR2 to LQKENI. Measured from the cysteine to the phenylalanine, the CDR3 is 16 residues long. Of all the DNA, just the CDR3 is kept, 48 bases in frame from base 1. What the study reported, not specific to this receptor: Total diversity estimates from one million sequenced T cells were considered lower bounds and underestimates. The CMV infection status of donors was not known, potentially confounding age-related changes in expanded clonotypes. Because profiling used bulk unsorted PBMCs, naive and antigen-experienced compartments could not be compared conclusively. The long-lived group showed more naive CD4+ T cells, fewer expanded clones and increased TCR diversity than the aged group, suggesting age selection. Observed TCR beta diversity correlated strongly with the percentage of naive T cells measured by flow cytometry. As age increased, observed TCR beta diversity per million T cells dropped in a roughly linear way, and a significant reduction was already evident by age 40.

The donors were under 40 Caucasian individuals from Russia, aged roughly 6 to 100 years, who were systemically healthy. Roughly 10 milliliters of peripheral blood were collected from each donor into EDTA-treated Vacutainer tubes. PBMCs were isolated by Ficoll-Paque density-gradient centrifugation, with at least 6 million obtained per sample. Trizol reagent was used to extract total RNA from PBMCs, with at least 5.5 micrograms per sample. For every donor, flow cytometry on a PBMC aliquot measured the percentage of naive CD45RAhigh/CD27high T cells. Libraries were built with 5' RACE. The listed sequencing device is Illumina HiSeq 2500. A second PCR of 7 to 11 cycles was performed with a sample-barcoded 5' primer and a J-beta primer mix. Each TCR beta cDNA molecule received a unique molecular identifier from a template-switch 5' adaptor carrying 12 random nucleotides. Each sample yielded at least 2.5 million CDR3-containing paired-end reads. First-strand cDNA was synthesized from all RNA with the Mint cDNA synthesis kit, primed by a TRBC-specific oligonucleotide. Following uracil-DNA glycosylase treatment, a first 18-cycle PCR with universal primers M1SS and BC2_uni_R was performed on all cDNA. Under the source paper's analysis protocol: Each sample was normalized by randomly selecting 1 million high-quality reads, each carrying a distinct molecular identifier. Instead of being binned into consensus sequences, reads that shared molecular identifiers were thrown out. MiTCR, set to a Q25 quality threshold and the strictest error-elimination algorithm, was used for CDR3 identification, clonotype clustering and error correction. A nonparametric unseen species model with Euler transformation was used to estimate a lower bound on total TCR beta diversity. TCRdb trimmed public reads at Q25 via fastp, called clones via MiXCR and kept in-frame beta chains. Rows matching on CDR3 protein sequence are summarized as one entry with the most common DNA and genes. TCRdb's processing, not the authors', yielded these V and J calls. This sample holds some 760,000 distinct CDR3 sequences; 20% to 25% were observed only once. More than 8% of the sample is taken by the ten largest.

This clonotype was counted only a few times. Its specific antigen is unknown. No per-base quality is available; no much larger clone lies one base away. The data also belong to a second study, concerning T cells of mothers and their children. Per that second paper: Donors were nine systemically healthy Caucasian individuals: three mothers and their six children. cDNA synthesis used all of the extracted RNA, with around 1.5 ug of RNA in each 15 ul reaction. In the second PCR, the M1S primer introduced both the sample barcodes and 2-4 random nucleotides. Over 9.5 million TCR beta CDR3 reads were obtained for each mother, and 3 million to 3.5 million reads were obtained for each child. Thymic selection similarly shapes TCR recombination output in related and unrelated pairs, with minor effect from inherited differences. Normalized repertoire overlap was always found to be slightly, but never significantly, higher in related mother-child pairs than in unrelated mother-child pairs. No persistent microchimeric T cell clones were detected, at a sensitivity of approximately 110 clones per million clonotypes. To look for features that set related mother-child pairs apart from unrelated individuals, the researchers ran deep NGS to compare the TCR beta repertoires of mothers and children. The mean age was around 42 +/- 4 years for the mothers and around 11 +/- 4 years for the children. After adapter ligation with NEBNext reagents, the libraries were sequenced on Illumina HiSeq 2000 with 100+100 nt paired-end reads. Mother and child libraries were prepared a month apart and sequenced in separate runs to prevent cross-contamination. Each donor had between about 450,000 and 2,100,000 distinct TCR beta clonotypes identified. Naive TCR beta clonotypes were estimated from low-frequency clonotypes matched to each donor's FACS-determined naive share, without sorting.

This chain joins TRBV18 to TRBJ2-2; the best D guess is TRBD2, with 5 bases matching. The sample comprised blood. This TCR derives from a boy aged 10-17 years in good health. The CDR3: CASSGLSGTNTGELFF. At the DNA level, the sequence is TGTGCCAGCTCAGGGTTAAGCGGAACGAACACCGGGGAGCTGTTTTTT.